This T cell receptor (beta chain) was observed in a study of identical twins. A universal primer site was created by template switching, with the cDNA bearing unique molecular identifiers. MiXCR, applied by TCRdb to the 5' RACE reads, yields one record per CDR3 protein. The sample carries under 250,000 distinct CDR3 sequences, about 13% recorded once. General study results and limits: Cord blood beta clonotypes present at high abundance carried fewer insertions; no such pattern appeared in memory repertoires. Cross-sectional statistics underpinned the conclusions; the same donors were not followed.

Concerning this clonotype: The antigen remains undetermined.

Trimming took 2 bases from V and 2 from J, leaving 10 bases between them. The CDR3 sequence is 14 residues long. Germline CDR1 and CDR2: MNHEY and SVGAGI. These data were also reused for a study on yellow fever vaccine responses in identical twins.

The chain has TRBV6-5 and TRBJ2-7; D is undetermined. The receptor comes from a woman under 30 in good health. Material for sequencing was memory (CD45RO+) T cells sorted from blood. This CDR3 reads CASSYGSSPYEQYF. Here the CDR3 DNA reads TGTGCCAGCAGTTACGGTTCCAGCCCCTACGAGCAGTACTTC.